This TCR beta chain was sequenced during a study of cytomegalovirus exposure and HLA in healthy donors. Overall study findings and caveats: The study flagged about 150 TCR beta chains as cytomegalovirus-associated. Based on reports, TCR beta sequences accurately predicted HLA-A and HLA-B alleles for most subjects. In a later analysis, TCR association rates varied by HLA locus: DRB1 most, HLA-C fewest. According to a later analysis, donors in an Asian-associated ancestry cluster reportedly had fewer N-insertions than the roughly 670-donor mean.

The CDR3 has 18 amino acids. V shed 3 bases, J shed 1 base, and the junction held 11 bases outside the gene matches. Germline CDR1 LNHDA, CDR2 SQIVND (reference sequence). The primer mix had 60 Vbeta and 13 Jbeta primers. Profiled with immunoSEQ multiplex PCR; TCRdb holds only in-frame clones, not every one. Of some 170,000 clones detected, about 72% appear once; the ten largest clones hold under 2.5%. Notes on this clone: No antigen is known for it.

The sample consisted of PBMCs. This receptor was taken from a human donor in good health. V is TRBV19 and J is TRBJ1-5; 8 bases fit TRBD1. In DNA, the CDR3 is TGTGCCAGTAGTATTTTCGGGGCAGGGGGCTCGAGCAATCAGCCCCAGCATTTT. Its translation is CASSIFGAGGSSNQPQHF.